The text below deals with one T cell receptor (beta chain). As yet, its antigen is unknown. This entry is derived from a study of early T cells in non-severe SARS-CoV-2 infection. Each single cDNA molecule received a unique molecular identifier. In TCRdb, the 5' RACE reads were re-called with MiXCR into one record per CDR3 protein. This sample has around 70,000 distinct CDR3 sequences, with approximately 9% found just once. Whole-study findings and limits: Anti-spike CD8 responses were favored by VDJdb matching, which missed private and CD4 specificities.

The sequenced sample consisted of whole blood. This clonotype was sampled from an adult who was a healthcare worker with PCR-confirmed SARS-CoV-2 infection or an uninfected control (not recorded which).

The CDR3 reads CASTREFRTDTQYF. The CDR3 bases are TGTGCCAGCACGCGGGAGTTTCGCACAGATACGCAGTATTTT. The chain combines TRBV12-3 or TRBV12-4 with TRBJ2-3; 7 nucleotides align to TRBD2. Trimming at V came to 7 bases and at J to 1 base, leaving 5 bases not matched to a gene. This CDR3 spans 14 amino acids.